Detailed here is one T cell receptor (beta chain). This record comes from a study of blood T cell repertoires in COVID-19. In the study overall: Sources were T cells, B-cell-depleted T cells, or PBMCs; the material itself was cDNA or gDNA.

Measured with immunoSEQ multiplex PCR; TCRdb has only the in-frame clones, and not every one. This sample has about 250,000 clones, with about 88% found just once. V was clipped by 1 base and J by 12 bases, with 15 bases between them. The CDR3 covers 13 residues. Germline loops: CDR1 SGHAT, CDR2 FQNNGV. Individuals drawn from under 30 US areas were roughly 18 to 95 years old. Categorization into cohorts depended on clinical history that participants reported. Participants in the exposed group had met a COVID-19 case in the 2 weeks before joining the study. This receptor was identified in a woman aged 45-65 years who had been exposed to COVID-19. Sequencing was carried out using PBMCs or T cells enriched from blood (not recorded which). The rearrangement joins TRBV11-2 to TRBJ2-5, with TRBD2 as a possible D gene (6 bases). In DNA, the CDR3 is TGTGCCAGCAGCTTAGCTGGCGGAACGGGGGAGTACTTC. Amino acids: CASSLAGGTGEYF.